This TCR beta chain was documented in a study of blood T cell repertoires in COVID-19 (TCRdb year 2020). Some background on the complete study: Collaborator samples came from the United States, Italy and Spain and covered acute and convalescent phases of COVID-19. Where available, HLA class I and class II types were taken from metadata supplied by the sample provider and were not determined by assay-based typing. Subjects who had been exposed to COVID-19, were actively infected with it, or had recovered from it provided the deeply sampled blood TCRbeta repertoires that made up the dataset. A freely available public database, intended as a resource for researchers studying the immune response to SARS-CoV-2, is where the repertoires were released. The samples were drawn from two sources: the first 160 participants of the ongoing ImmuneRACE study, and over 1,000 subjects contributed by 6 global collaborators. A de-identified subject ID, COVID-19 status, age in years and sex were almost always included in the sample metadata. The prospective study material was composed of cDNA or gDNA derived from T cells, B-cell-depleted T cells, or PBMCs. Overall results and qualifications from the work: How much clinical and demographic metadata was included differed by source and by participant, and the metadata was provided uncurated.

TCRbeta CDR3 regions were amplified from genomic DNA using the immunoSEQ Assay, a bias-controlled multiplex PCR. Concerning the study's data processing: The number of nucleated cells in each sample was estimated from the amplification of reference gene primers within the assay. To quantify the absolute abundance of each unique TCRbeta CDR3 rearrangement, sequence reads were collapsed and filtered. Productive Simpson clonality was computed per sample as the square root of Simpson's diversity index over productive rearrangements. TCRdb took over this immuneACCESS table, retaining in-frame rearrangements with V and J assigned. Such tables are incomplete; in checked studies, under half of the missing clones stem from an unresolved V gene, and the remainder is unexplained. V, J and clone size were drawn from that table, and D and trimming were deduced from the DNA. Recorded for this sample are tens of thousands of clones; more than 85% of them occurred a single time. The top ten hold around 2% of the sample.

With regard to this clone: Its antigen is currently not known. Base qualities are not recorded, but no much larger clone differs from it by a single base.

Whole blood was collected in K2EDTA tubes by collaborating institutions according to the institutions' own protocols. For TCRbeta analysis, collaborator samples were shipped as frozen whole blood, as isolated PBMCs, or as DNA extracted from either sample type. Counted from cysteine to phenylalanine, this CDR3 has 15 amino acids. The only DNA kept is the CDR3, 45 bases in frame from the first base. At the junction V is shortened by 6 bases and J by 2 bases; bases outside the gene matches: 7. The germline V gene yields MDHEN for CDR1 and SYDVKM for CDR2. The chain uses TRBV28 and TRBJ1-5, with TRBD1 matching 7 junction bases. The sample taken for sequencing was peripheral blood. The clonotype comes from a man between 60 and 75 years old with acute or convalescent COVID-19. The nucleotide sequence reads as follows: TGTGCCAGCAGATCTGACAGGGTTCGCAATCAGCCCCAGCATTTT. This gives the protein CASRSDRVRNQPQHF.